Included here is one T cell receptor beta chain sequence, with context. These data are taken from a study of control samples from healthy donors and cancer patients. The CDR3 has 16 amino acids. Per germline, CDR1 LGHDT and CDR2 YNNKEL (reference sequence). V gave up 2 bases and J gave up 0 bases, with 12 bases separating them. Profiling relied on immunoSEQ multiplex PCR, and the TCRdb table lists in-frame clones only, not all of them. The data show approximately 150,000 clones, 85% to 95% seen once. The chain employs TRBV3-1 (or the pseudogene TRBV3-2) and TRBJ2-3, with D possibly TRBD2 on 5 matching bases. The receptor was isolated from a woman younger than 35 in good health. The material sequenced was blood. CDR3 coding DNA: TGTGCCAGCAGCCAATCCCTAGCTGCTAGCACAGATACGCAGTATTTT. Amino acid sequence: CASSQSLAASTDTQYF.